The source of this T cell receptor beta chain is a study of monozygotic twins with cystic fibrosis (dated by TCRdb to about 2021). About the investigation overall: Barcoded libraries were prepared from about 3 micrograms of fragmented DNA with 15 PCR cycles. Data for three of the twin pairs had been reported previously in another context. Twins were ranked among 1,000 to 1,300 cohort participants for weight-for-height and FEVPerc (FEV1 disease centile) at the day of blood sampling. The cohort comprised ten female and six male twin pairs aged roughly 2.0 to 40 years, median around 9 years, mostly children and adolescents. The study compared TCR beta repertoires within and between 16 monozygotic twin pairs with cystic fibrosis to assess genetic influence on V and J gene usage.

On this clone itself: Its antigen specificity is not known. Nothing much larger sits one base from this clone, and base qualities are not available.

TCR beta CDR3 regions were amplified by multiplex PCR with the immunoSEQ immune profiling system according to the manufacturer's instructions. An Illumina NextSeq system was used to carry out the sequencing. As for the original processing: The immunoSEQ Analyzer platform handled processing of the sequence data, and clonality was calculated by taking the square root of Simpson's index of productive rearrangements. Similarity in V and J usage was measured by Jensen-Shannon distance, and OLGA was used to compute CDR3 generation probabilities. Shared CDR3 sequences were searched in the immuneACCESS database (August 2020) and in VDJdb (December 2020). Here the immuneACCESS table is served through TCRdb, limited to in-frame sequences with V and J called. Missing clones are a known gap in these copies; in checked studies unresolved V genes cover under half, and the rest lacks a known reason. For V, J and clone size, that table is used; D and trimming come from the DNA. The sample table holds over 30,000 clones, of which 80% to 95% were seen once. 0.19% of the sample belongs to the ten largest clones.

Results and caveats for the whole study, not just this receptor: Simpson clonality was generally low (median about 0.01), which suggests a naive-dominated repertoire, and clonality was higher in the most severely affected patients. The cohort was small, and no association was found between shared CDR3 numbers and age, concordance or disease severity. Monozygotic CF twin pairs shared significantly more nucleotide-identical clonotypes within each pair than unrelated CF individuals shared with one another (P = 0.000026, Mann-Whitney). In 13 of 16 pairs, V gene usage most closely resembled the co-twin's, and the same held for J usage in 8 of 16 pairs, a pattern suggesting genetic constraints.

The twin pairs came from the European Cystic Fibrosis Twin and Sibling Study Cohort, which recruited patients from 150 or so CF clinics across 14 European countries. Both zygosity and CFTR genotype were checked in-house, and zygosity was tested with multiplex PCR across nine short tandem repeat loci. Peripheral blood was sampled from each twin, with clinical parameters recorded on the day of blood sampling. Phenol/chloroform extraction was used to isolate genomic DNA from peripheral blood cells, and the DNA was then kept in TE buffer at 4 degrees C. V sheds 4 bases and J sheds 0 bases, leaving 20 bases between their ends. There are 18 amino acids in the CDR3, from cysteine to phenylalanine inclusive. CDR3 DNA only is kept here, 54 bases in frame from base 1.

The clonotype originates from a boy aged 2 to 10 with cystic fibrosis. The chain uses TRBV5-3 and TRBJ1-5, with no D gene named confidently. TRBV5-3 is an ORF for which the function is uncertain. The sequenced sample consisted of blood. CDR3 sequence: CARSPLLLGKDSNQPQHF. In nucleotide form, the sequence is TGTGCCAGAAGCCCCCTCTTACTCGGGAAGGATAGCAATCAGCCCCAGCATTTT.